This TCR beta chain was sequenced in a study of blood T cell repertoires in COVID-19. Looking at the study overall: From the United States, Italy and Spain came samples of acute and convalescent COVID-19.

The assay was immunoSEQ multiplex PCR, and TCRdb's table has in-frame clones only and misses some. The repertoire includes some 300,000 clones, 85% to 90% of them detected once, and roughly 4.5% sits in the top ten. The sample consisted of PBMCs or T cells enriched from blood (not recorded which). The source is a man aged 30 to 45 who had recovered from COVID-19.

Here the CDR3 reads CASGTSTGELFF. In DNA form, the CDR3 reads TGTGCCTCCGGGACAAGCACCGGGGAGCTGTTTTTT. The rearrangement uses TRBV18 and TRBJ2-2, with a weak D call TRBD1 (6 bases). The CDR3 runs to 12 residues. With 11 bases removed from V and 4 bases from J, the gap between germline ends came to 11 bases. The germline CDR1 and CDR2 sequences are KGHSH and LQKENI.